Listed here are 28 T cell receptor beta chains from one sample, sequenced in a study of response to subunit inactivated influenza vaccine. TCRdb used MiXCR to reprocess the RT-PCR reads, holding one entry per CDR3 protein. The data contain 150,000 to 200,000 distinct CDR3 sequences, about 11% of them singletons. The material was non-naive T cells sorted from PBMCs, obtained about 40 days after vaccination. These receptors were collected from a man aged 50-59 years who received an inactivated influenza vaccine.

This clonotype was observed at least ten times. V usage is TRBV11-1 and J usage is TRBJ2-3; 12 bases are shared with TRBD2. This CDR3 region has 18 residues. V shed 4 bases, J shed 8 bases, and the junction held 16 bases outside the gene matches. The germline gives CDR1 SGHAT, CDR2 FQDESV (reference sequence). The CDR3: CASSSKVRLAGVQGTQYF. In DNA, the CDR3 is TGTGCCAGCAGCTCAAAGGTTCGACTAGCGGGGGTTCAGGGTACGCAGTATTTT.

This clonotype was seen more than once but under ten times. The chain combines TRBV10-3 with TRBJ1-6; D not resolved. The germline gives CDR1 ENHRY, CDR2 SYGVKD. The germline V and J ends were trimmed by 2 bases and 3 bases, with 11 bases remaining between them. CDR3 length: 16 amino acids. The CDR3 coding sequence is TGTGCCATCAGTGAGGGAGGCGGAAACTATAATTCACCCCTCCACTTT. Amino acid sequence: CAISEGGGNYNSPLHF.

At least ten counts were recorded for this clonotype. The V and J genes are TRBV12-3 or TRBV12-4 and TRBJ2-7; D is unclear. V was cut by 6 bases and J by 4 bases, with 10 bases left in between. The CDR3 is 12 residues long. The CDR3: CASSLLGYEQYF. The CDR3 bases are TGTGCCAGCAGCCTCCTGGGGTACGAGCAGTACTTC.

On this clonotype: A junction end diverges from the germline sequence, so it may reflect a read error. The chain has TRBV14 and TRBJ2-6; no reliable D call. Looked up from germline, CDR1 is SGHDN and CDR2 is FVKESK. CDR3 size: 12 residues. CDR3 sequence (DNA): TGTGCCAGCAGCCAAGGGGACAACGTCCTGACTTTC. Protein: CASSQGDNVLTF.

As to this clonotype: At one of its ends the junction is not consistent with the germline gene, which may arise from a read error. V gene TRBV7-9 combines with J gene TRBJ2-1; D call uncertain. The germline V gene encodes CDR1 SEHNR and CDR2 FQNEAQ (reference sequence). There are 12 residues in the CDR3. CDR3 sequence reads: CASNLTDNEQFF. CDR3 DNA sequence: TGTGCCAGCAACTTAACAGATAATGAGCAGTTCTTC.

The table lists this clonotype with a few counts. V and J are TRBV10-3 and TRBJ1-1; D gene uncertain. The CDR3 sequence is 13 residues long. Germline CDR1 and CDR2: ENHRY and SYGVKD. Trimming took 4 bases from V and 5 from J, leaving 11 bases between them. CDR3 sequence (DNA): TGTGCCATCAGTGGGGGTGGGAGGACTGAAGCTTTCTTT. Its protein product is CAISGGGRTEAFF.

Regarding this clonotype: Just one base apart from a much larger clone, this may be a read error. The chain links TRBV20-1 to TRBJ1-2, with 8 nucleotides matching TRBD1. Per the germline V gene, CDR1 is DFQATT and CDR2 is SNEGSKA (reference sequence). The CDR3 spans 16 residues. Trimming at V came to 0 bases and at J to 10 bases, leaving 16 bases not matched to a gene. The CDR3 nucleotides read TGCAGTGCTAGAGAACTGCCGGGACAGGAGAGCTTCGACTACACCTTC. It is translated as CSARELPGQESFDYTF.

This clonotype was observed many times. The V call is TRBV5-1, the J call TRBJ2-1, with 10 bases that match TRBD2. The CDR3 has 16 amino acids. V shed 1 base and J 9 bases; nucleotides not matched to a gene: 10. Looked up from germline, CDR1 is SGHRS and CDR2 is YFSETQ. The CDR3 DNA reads TGCGCCAGCAGCTTGAGGCCCAGCGGGGGGGCCGCTGAGCAGTTCTTC. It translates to CASSLRPSGGAAEQFF.

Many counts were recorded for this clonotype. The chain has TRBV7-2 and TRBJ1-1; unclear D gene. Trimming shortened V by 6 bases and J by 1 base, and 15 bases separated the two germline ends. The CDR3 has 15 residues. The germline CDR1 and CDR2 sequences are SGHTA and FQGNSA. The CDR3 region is CASSFSGVGNTEAFF. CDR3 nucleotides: TGTGCCAGCAGTTTCAGCGGGGTCGGGAACACTGAAGCTTTCTTT.

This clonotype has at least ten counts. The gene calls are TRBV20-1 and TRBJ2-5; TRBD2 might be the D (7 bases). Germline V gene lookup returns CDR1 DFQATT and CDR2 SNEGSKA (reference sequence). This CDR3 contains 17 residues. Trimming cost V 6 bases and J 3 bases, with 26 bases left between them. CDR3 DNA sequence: TGCAGTGCCTTGTTTCGGGGGGCGCGCAAAAGTAAAGAGACCCAGTACTTC. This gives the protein CSALFRGARKSKETQYF.

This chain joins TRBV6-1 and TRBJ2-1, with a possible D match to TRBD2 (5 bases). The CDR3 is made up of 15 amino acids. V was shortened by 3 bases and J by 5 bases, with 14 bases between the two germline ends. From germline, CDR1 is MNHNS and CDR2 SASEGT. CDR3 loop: CASSDIGSEDNEQFF. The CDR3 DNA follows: TGTGCCAGCAGTGACATTGGATCGGAGGACAATGAGCAGTTCTTC.

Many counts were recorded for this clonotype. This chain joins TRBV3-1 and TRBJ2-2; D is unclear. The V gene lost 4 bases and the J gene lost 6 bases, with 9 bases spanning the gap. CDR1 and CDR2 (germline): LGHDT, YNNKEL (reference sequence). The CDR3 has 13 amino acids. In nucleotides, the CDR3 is TGTGCCAGCAGCCCCGGGCAAGCCGGGGAGCTGTTTTTT. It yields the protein CASSPGQAGELFF.

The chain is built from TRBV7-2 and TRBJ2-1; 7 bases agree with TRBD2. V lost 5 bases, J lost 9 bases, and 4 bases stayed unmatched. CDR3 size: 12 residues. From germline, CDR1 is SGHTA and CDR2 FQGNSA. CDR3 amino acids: CASSATSVEQFF. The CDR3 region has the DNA TGTGCCAGCAGCGCCACTAGCGTTGAGCAGTTCTTC.

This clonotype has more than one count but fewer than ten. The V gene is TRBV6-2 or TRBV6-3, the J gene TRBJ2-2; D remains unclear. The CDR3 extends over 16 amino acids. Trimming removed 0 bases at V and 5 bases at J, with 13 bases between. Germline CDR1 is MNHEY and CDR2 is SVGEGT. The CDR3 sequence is CASSYSSVRLTGELFF. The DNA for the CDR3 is TGTGCCAGCAGTTACTCGAGTGTTCGGCTAACCGGGGAGCTGTTTTTT.

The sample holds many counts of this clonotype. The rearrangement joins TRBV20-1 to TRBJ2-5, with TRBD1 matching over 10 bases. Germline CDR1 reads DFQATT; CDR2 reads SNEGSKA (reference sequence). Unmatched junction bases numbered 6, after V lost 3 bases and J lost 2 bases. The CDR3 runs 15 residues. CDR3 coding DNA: TGCAGTGCTAGGGAGCCGGGACAGGGGCAAGAGACCCAGTACTTC. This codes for CSAREPGQGQETQYF.

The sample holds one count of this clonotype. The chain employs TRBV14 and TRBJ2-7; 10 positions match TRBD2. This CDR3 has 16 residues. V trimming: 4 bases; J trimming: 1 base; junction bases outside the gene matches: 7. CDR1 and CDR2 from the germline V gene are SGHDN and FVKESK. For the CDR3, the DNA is TGTGCCAGCAGCCCCGTGGGACTAGCGAATTCCTACGAGCAGTACTTC. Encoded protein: CASSPVGLANSYEQYF.

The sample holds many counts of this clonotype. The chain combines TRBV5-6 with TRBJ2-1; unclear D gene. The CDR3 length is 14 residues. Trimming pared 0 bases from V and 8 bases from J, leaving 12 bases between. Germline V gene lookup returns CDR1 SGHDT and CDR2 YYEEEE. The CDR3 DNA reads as TGTGCCAGCAGCTTGGTCTACAAGCGCGATGAGCAGTTCTTC. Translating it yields CASSLVYKRDEQFF.

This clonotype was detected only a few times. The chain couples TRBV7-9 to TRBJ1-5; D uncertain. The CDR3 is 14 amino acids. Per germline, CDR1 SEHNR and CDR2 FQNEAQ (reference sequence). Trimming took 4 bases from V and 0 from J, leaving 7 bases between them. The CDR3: CASSSVYSNQPQHF. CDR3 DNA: TGTGCCAGCAGCTCCGTGTATAGCAATCAGCCCCAGCATTTT.

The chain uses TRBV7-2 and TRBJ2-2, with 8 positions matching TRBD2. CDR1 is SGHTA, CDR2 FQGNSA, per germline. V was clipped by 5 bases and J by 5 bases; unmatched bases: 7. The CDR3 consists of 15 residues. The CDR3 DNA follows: TGTGCCAGCAGCATTAGCGGGGTAAAGACCGGGGAGCTGTTTTTT. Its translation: CASSISGVKTGELFF. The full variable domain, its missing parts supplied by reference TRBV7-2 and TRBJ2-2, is GAGVSQSPSNKVTEKGKDVELRCDPISGHTALYWYRQSLGQGLEFLIYFQGNSAPDKSGLPSDRFSAERTGGSVSTLTIQRTQQEDSAVYLCASSISGVKTGELFFGEGSRLTVL.

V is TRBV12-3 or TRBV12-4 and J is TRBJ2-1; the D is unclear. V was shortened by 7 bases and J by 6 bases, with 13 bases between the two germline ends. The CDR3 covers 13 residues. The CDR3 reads CASTPSEFNEQFF. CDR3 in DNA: TGTGCCAGCACTCCTTCTGAGTTCAATGAGCAGTTCTTC.

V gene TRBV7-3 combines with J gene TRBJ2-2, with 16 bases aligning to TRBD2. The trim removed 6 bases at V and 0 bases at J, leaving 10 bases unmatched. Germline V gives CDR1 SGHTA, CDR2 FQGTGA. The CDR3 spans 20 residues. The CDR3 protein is CASSQGGLAGGPANTGELFF. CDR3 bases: TGTGCCAGCAGTCAAGGGGGACTAGCGGGAGGGCCTGCGAACACCGGGGAGCTGTTTTTT.

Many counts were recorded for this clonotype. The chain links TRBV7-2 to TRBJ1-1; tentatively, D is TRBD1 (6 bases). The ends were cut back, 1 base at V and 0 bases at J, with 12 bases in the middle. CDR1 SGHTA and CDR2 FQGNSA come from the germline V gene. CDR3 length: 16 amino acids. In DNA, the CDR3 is TGTGCCAGCAGCTTAGAGGGCGGACAGATGAACACTGAAGCTTTCTTT. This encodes CASSLEGGQMNTEAFF.

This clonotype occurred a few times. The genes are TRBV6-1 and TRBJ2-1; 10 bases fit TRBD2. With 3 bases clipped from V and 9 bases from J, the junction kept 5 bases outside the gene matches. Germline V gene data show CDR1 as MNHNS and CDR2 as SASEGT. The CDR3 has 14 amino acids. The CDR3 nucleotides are TGTGCCAGCAGTGACGAGGGACTAGCGAGTGAGCAGTTCTTC. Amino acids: CASSDEGLASEQFF.

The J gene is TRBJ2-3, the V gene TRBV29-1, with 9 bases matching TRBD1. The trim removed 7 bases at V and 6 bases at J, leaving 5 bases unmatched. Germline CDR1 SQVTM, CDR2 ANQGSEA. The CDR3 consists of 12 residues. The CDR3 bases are TGCAGCGGAGTACAGGGGGCGGATACGCAGTATTTT. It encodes CSGVQGADTQYF.

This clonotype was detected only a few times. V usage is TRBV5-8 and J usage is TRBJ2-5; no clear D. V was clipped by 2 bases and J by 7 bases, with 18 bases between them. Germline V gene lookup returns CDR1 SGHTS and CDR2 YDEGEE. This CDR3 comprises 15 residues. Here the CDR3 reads CASSLGLPGEMTQYF. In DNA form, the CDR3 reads TGTGCCAGCAGCTTAGGCTTGCCAGGCGAAATGACCCAGTACTTC.

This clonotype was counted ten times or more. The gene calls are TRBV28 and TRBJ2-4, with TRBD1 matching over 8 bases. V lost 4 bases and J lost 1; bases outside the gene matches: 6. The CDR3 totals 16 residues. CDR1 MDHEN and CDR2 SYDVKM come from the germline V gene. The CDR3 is CASSSGQGLAKNIQYF. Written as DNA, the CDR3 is TGTGCCAGCAGTTCCGGACAGGGACTGGCCAAAAACATTCAGTACTTC.

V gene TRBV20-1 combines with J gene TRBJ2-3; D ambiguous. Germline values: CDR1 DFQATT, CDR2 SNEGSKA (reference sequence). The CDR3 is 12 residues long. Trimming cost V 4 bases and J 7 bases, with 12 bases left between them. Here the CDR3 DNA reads TGCAGTGCTAATGGGGATCAGTATACGCAGTATTTT. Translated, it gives CSANGDQYTQYF.

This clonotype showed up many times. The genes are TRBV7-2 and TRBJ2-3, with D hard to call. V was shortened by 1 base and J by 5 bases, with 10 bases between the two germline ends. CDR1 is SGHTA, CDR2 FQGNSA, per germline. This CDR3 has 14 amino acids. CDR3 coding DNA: TGTGCCAGCAGCTTAGTGGCTTACGGAGATACGCAGTATTTT. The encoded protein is CASSLVAYGDTQYF.